This TCR beta chain was sequenced in a study of T cell repertoires in cytomegalovirus infection (dated by TCRdb to between 2018 and 2021). Regarding the study in general: Recently identified HLA-C-restricted CMV epitopes, whose presentation resists viral immunomodulation, were targeted by peptide stimulations together with well-studied HLA-B-restricted epitopes. The HLA type of each donor mattered for the analysis, because public TCR beta signatures pointed to carriage of CMV infection along with the matching HLA type.

Study-wide conclusions, independent of this receptor: In both this cohort and an independent roughly 350-donor cohort, the cumulative frequency of public TCR beta family members distinguished carriers of CMV infection plus the relevant HLA type. The ex vivo response was dominated by HLA-C-restricted CMV-specific TCR beta clonotypes, which also provided the single most frequent clonotype in two of eight donors.

Only a few counts were recorded for this clonotype. Its cognate antigen has yet to be identified. One base away there is no much larger clone; base qualities are not given. Sequenced using an Illumina HiSeq 1500. The public reads were quality trimmed at Q25 with fastp and then assembled into clones with MiXCR by TCRdb, keeping productive beta chains. CDR3 protein sequences are deduplicated, and each keeps its most common genes and DNA. Across this sample there are about 770,000 distinct CDR3 sequences, with just under 30% seen only once. Less than 15% of the sample rests with the top ten. Including cysteine and phenylalanine, the CDR3 has 14 amino acids. The only DNA kept is the CDR3, 42 bases in frame from the first base. V and J are truncated by 1 base and 1 base respectively, leaving an intervening sequence of 8 bases. CDR1 and CDR2 (SEHNR, FQNEAQ) derive from the germline V gene (reference sequence).

Interpreted using the paper, the treatment or condition label stands for: in vitro stimulation with specific CMV peptide epitopes to enrich CMV-specific T cells. The source of this sequence is a human donor in good health (CMV status not recorded). Some clones in this sample may be carry-over from other donors' samples. Here the chain combines TRBV7-9 and TRBJ2-7, with the identity of the D gene unclear. The sample in question was cultured CD8+ T cells from PBMCs, obtained from culture after CMV antigen stimulation. The DNA is as follows: TGTGCCAGCAGCTTAGAGGGCAGATCCTACGAGCAGTACTTC. Its translation is CASSLEGRSYEQYF.